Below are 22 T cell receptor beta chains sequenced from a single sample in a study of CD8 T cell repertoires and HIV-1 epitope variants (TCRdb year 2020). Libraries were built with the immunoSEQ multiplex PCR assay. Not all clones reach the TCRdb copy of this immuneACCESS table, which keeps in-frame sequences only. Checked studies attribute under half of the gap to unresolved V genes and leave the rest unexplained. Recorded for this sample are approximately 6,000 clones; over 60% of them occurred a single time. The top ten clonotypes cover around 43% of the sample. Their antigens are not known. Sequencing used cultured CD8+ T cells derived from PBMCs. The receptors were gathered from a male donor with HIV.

The CDR3: CASSQSGVVGYTF. CDR3 bases: TGCGCCAGCAGCCAATCAGGGGTAGTGGGCTACACCTTC. The genes are TRBV4-3 and TRBJ1-2; D is perhaps TRBD1 (6 bases). Germline lookup yields CDR1 LGHNA and CDR2 YSLEER. V gave up 2 bases and J gave up 8 bases, with 12 bases separating them. This CDR3 has 13 residues.

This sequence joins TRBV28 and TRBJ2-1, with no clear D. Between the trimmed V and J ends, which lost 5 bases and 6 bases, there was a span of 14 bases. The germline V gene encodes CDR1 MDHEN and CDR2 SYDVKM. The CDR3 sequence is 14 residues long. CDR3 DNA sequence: TGTGCCAGCAGTAAACCTCTAGGATTCAATGAGCAGTTCTTC. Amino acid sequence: CASSKPLGFNEQFF.

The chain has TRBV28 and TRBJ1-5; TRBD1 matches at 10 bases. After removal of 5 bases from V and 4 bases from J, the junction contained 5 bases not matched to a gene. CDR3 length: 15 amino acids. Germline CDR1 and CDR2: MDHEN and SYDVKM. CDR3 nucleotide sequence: TGTGCCAGCAGTCTGACAGGGGGCAGTAATCAGCCCCAGCATTTT. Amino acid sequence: CASSLTGGSNQPQHF.

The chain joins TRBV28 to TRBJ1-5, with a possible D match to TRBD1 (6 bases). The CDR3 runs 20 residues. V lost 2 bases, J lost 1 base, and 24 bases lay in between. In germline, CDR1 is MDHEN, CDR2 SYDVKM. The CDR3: CASSLVGGLRSLWSNQPQHF. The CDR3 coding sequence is TGTGCCAGCAGTTTAGTAGGGGGGCTTAGGTCCCTTTGGAGCAATCAGCCCCAGCATTTT.

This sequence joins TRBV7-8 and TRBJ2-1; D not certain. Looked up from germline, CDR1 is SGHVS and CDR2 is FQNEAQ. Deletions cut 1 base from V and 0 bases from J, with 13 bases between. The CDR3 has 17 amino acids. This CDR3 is CASSLVIGRSSYNEQFF. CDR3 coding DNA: TGTGCCAGCAGCTTAGTAATCGGCAGGTCCTCCTACAATGAGCAGTTCTTC.

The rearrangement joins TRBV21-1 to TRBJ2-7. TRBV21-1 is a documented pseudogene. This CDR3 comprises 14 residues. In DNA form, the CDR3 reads TGTGCCAGCAGCAAAGGGCCGGTCTCCTACGAGCAGTACTTC. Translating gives CASSKGPVSYEQYF.

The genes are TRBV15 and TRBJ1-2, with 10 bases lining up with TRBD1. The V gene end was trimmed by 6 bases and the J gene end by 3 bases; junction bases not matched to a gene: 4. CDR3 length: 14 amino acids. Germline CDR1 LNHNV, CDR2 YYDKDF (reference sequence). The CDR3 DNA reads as TGTGCCACCAGGTGGGGACAGGGGTACTATGGCTACACCTTC. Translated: CATRWGQGYYGYTF.

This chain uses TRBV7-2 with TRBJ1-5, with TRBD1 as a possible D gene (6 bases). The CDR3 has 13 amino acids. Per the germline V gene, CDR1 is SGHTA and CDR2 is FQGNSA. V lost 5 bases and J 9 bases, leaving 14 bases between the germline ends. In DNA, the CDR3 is TGTGCCAGCAGCCTAGGGGGGCTGGGGCCCCAGCATTTT. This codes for CASSLGGLGPQHF.

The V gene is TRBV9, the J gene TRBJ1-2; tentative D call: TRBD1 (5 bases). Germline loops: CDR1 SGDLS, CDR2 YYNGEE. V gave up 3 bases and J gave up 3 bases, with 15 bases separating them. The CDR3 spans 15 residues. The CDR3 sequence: CASSGWGIQDYGYTF. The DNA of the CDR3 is TGTGCCAGCAGCGGGTGGGGGATCCAGGACTATGGCTACACCTTC.

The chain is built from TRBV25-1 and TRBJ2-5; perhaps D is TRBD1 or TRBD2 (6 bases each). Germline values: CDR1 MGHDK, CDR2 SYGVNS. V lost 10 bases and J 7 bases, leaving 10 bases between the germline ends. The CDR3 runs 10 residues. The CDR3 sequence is CATTGATQYF. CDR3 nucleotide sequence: TGTGCCACCACGGGGGCGACCCAGTACTTC. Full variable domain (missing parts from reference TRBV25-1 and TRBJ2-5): EADIYQTPRYLVIGTGKKITLECSQTMGHDKMYWYQQDPGMELHLIHYSYGVNSTEKGDLSSESTVSRIRTEHFPLTLESARPSHTSQYLCATTGATQYFGPGTRLLVL.

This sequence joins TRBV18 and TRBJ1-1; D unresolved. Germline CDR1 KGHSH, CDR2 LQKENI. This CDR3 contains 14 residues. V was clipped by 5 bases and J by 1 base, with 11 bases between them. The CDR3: CASSSGVPNTEAFF. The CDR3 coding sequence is TGTGCCAGCTCATCAGGAGTTCCGAACACTGAAGCTTTCTTT.

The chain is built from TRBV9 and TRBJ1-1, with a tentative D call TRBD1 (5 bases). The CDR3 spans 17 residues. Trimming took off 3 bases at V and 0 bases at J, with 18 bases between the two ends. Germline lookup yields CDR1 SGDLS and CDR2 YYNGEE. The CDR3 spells CASSERDGAFMNTEAFF. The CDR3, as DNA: TGTGCCAGCAGCGAGCGGGACGGAGCTTTCATGAACACTGAAGCTTTCTTT.

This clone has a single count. CDR3 nucleotides: TGTGCCAGCAGTTGGAGCACAGATACGCAGTATTTT. Its translation is CASSWSTDTQYF. V gene TRBV27 combines with J gene TRBJ2-3; D gene unclear. This CDR3 region has 12 residues. Trimming pared 4 bases from V and 0 bases from J, leaving 2 bases between. Germline lookup yields CDR1 MNHEY and CDR2 SMNVEV (reference sequence).

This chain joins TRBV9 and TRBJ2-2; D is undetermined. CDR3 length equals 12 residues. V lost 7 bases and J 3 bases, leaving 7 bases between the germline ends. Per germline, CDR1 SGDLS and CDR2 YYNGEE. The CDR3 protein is CASGQDTGELFF. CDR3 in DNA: TGTGCCAGCGGCCAAGACACCGGGGAGCTGTTTTTT. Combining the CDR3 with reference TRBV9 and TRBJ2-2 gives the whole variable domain DSGVTQTPKHLITATGQRVTLRCSPRSGDLSVYWYQQSLDQGLQFLIQYYNGEERAKGNILERFSAQQFPDLHSELNLSSLELGDSALYFCASGQDTGELFFGEGSRLTVL.

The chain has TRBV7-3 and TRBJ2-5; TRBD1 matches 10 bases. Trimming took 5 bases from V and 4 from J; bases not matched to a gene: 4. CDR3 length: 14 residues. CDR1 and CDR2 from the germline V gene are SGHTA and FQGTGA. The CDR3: CASSPGQGLETQYF. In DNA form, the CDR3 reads TGTGCCAGCAGCCCGGGACAGGGGTTAGAGACCCAGTACTTC.

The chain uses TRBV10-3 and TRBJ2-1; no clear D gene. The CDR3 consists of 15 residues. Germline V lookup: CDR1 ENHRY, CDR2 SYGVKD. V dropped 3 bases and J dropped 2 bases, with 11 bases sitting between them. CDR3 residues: CAISEPTGPYNEQFF. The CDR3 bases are TGTGCCATCAGTGAACCGACCGGACCCTACAATGAGCAGTTCTTC.

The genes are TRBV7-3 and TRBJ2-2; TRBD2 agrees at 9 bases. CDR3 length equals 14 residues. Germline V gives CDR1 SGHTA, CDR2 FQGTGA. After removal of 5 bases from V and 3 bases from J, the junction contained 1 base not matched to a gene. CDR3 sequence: CASSRLADTGELFF. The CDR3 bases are TGTGCCAGCAGCCGACTAGCGGACACCGGGGAGCTGTTTTTT.

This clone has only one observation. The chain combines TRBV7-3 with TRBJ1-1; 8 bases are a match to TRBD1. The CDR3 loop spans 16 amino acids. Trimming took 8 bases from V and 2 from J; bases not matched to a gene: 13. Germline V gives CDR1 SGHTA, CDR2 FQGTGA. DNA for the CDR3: TGTGCCAGCCGGGTGACAGGGGTGACGTCCAACACTGAAGCTTTCTTT. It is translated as CASRVTGVTSNTEAFF.

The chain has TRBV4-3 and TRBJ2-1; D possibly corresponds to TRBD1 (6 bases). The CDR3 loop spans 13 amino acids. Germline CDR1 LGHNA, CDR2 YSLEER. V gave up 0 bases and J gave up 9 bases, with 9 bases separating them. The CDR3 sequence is CASSQDRGFEQFF. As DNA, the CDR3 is TGCGCCAGCAGCCAAGACAGGGGATTTGAGCAGTTCTTC.

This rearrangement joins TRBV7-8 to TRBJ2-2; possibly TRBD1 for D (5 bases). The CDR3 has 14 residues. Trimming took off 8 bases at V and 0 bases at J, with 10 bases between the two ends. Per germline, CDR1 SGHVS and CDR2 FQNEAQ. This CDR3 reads CASLRGTNTGELFF. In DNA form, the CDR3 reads TGTGCCAGCCTAAGGGGTACGAACACCGGGGAGCTGTTTTTT.

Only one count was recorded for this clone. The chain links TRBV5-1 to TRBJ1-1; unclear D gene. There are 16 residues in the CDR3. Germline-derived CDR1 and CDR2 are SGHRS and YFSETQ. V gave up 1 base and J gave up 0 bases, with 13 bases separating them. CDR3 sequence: CASSLPRPSLNTEAFF. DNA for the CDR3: TGCGCCAGCAGCTTGCCTAGACCGAGTTTGAACACTGAAGCTTTCTTT.

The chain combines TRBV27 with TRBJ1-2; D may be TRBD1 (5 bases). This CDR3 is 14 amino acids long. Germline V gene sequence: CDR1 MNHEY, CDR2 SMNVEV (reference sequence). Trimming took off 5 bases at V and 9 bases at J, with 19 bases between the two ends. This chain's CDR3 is CASSPGPHPDRYTF. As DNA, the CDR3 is TGTGCCAGCAGTCCGGGACCCCATCCCGATCGCTACACCTTC.